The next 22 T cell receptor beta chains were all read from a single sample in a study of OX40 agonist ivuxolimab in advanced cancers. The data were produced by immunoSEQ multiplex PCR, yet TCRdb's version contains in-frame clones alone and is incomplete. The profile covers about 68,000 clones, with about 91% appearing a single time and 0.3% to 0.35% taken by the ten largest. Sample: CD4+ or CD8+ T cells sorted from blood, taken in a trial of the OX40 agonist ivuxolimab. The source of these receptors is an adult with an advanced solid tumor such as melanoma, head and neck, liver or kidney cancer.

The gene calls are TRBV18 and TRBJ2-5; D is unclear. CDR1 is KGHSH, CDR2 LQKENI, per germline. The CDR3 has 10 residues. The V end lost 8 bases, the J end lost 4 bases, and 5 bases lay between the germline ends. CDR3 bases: TGTGCCAGCCTGGGAGAGACCCAGTACTTC. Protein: CASLGETQYF.

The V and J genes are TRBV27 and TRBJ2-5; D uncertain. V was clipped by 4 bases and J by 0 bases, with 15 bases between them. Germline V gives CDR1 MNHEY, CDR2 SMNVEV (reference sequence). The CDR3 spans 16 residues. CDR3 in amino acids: CASSSSPRQNQETQYF. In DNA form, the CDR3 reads TGTGCCAGCAGTTCCTCCCCTCGACAAAACCAAGAGACCCAGTACTTC.

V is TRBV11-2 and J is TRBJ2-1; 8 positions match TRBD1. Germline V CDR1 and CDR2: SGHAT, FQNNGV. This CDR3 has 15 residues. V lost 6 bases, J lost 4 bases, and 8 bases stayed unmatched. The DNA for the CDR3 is TGTGCCAGCAGAACTCCGGGACAGGTTTACAATGAGCAGTTCTTC. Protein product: CASRTPGQVYNEQFF.

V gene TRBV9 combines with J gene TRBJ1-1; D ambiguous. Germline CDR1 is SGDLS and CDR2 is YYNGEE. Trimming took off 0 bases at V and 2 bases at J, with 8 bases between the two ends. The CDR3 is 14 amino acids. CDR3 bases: TGTGCCAGCAGCGTAGACCCGGTAAACACTGAAGCTTTCTTT. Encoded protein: CASSVDPVNTEAFF.

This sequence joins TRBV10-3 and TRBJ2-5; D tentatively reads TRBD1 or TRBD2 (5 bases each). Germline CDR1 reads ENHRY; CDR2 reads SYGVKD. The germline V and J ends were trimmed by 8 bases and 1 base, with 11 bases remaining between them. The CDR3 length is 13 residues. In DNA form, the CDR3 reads TGTGCCATCCGGGACCGAGGCCAAGAGACCCAGTACTTC. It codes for CAIRDRGQETQYF.

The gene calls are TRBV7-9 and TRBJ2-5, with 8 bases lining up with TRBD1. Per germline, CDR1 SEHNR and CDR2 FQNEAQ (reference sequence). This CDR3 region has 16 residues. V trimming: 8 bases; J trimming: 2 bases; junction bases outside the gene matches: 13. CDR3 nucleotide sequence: TGTGCCAGCCCCGTAGAGGACAGGGATCTACAAGAGACCCAGTACTTC. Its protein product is CASPVEDRDLQETQYF.

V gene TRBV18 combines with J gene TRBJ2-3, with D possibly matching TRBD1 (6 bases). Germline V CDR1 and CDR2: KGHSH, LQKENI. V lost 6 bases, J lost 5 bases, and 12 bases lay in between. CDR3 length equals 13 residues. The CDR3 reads CASSRQEIDTQYF. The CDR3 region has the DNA TGTGCCAGCTCCCGACAGGAAATAGATACGCAGTATTTT.

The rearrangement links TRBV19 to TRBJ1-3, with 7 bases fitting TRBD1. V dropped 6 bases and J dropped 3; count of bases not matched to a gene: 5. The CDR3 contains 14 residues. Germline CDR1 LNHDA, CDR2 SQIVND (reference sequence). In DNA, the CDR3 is TGTGCCAGTAGAAGACAGGGTTATGGAAACACCATATATTTT. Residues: CASRRQGYGNTIYF.

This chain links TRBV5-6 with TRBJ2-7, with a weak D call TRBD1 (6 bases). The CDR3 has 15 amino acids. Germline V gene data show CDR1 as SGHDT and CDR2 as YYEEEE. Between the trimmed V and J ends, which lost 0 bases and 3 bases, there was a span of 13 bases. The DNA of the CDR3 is TGTGCCAGCAGCTTGGTTGGGACAATAAACTACGAGCAGTACTTC. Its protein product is CASSLVGTINYEQYF.

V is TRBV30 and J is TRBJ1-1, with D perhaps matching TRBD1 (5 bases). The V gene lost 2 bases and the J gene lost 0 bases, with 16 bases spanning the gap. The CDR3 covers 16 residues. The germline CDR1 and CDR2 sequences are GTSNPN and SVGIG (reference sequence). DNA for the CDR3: TGTGCCTGGAGTATCTGGGGGTCGTCCATGAACACTGAAGCTTTCTTT. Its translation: CAWSIWGSSMNTEAFF. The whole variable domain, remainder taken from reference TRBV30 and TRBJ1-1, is SQTIHQWPATLVQPVGSPLSLECTVEGTSNPNLYWYRQAAGRGLQLLFYSVGIGQISSEVPQNLSASRPQDRQFILSSKKLLLSDSGFYLCAWSIWGSSMNTEAFFGQGTRLTVV.

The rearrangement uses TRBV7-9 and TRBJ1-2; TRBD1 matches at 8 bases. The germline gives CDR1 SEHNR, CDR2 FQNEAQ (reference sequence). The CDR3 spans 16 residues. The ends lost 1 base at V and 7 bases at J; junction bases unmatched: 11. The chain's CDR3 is CASSLGQGAQLGGYTF. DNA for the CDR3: TGTGCCAGCAGCTTAGGTCAGGGGGCGCAACTTGGTGGCTACACCTTC.

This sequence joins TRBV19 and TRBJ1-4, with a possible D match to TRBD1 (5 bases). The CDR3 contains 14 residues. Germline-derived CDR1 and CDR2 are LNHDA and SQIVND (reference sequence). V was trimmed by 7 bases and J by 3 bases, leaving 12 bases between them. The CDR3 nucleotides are TGTGCCAGTACCTTTGGGGGAGCTAATGAAAAACTGTTTTTT. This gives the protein CASTFGGANEKLFF.

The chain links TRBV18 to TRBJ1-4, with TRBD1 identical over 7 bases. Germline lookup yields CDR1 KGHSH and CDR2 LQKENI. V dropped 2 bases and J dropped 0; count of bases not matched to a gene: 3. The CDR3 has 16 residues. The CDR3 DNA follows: TGTGCCAGCTCACCAGACAGGGTTGCAACTAATGAAAAACTGTTTTTT. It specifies CASSPDRVATNEKLFF. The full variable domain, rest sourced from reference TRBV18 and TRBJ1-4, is NAGVMQNPRHLVRRRGQEARLRCSPMKGHSHVYWYRQLPEEGLKFMVYLQKENIIDESGMPKERFSAEFPKEGPSILRIQQVVRGDSAAYFCASSPDRVATNEKLFFGSGTQLSVL.

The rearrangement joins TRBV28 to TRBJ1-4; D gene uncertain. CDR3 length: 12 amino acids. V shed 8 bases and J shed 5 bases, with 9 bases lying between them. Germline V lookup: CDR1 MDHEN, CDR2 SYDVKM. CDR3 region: CASRQVNEKLFF. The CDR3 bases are TGTGCCAGCCGGCAGGTAAATGAAAAACTGTTTTTT.

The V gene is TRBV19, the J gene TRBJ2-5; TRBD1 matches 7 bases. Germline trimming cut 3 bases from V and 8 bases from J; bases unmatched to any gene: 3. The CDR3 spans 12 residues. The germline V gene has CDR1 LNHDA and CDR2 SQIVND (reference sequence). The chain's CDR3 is CASSIAGGTQYF. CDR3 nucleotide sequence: TGTGCCAGTAGTATTGCAGGGGGTACCCAGTACTTC.

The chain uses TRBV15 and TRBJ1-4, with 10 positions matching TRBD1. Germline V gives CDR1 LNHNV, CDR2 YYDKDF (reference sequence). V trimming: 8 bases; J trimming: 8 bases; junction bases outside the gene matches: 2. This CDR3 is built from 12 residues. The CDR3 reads CATGTGAEKLFF. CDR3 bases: TGTGCCACCGGGACAGGGGCCGAAAAACTGTTTTTT.

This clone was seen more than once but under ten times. The CDR3 sequence is CASGPSGTYNEQFF. The CDR3 region has the DNA TGTGCTAGTGGCCCTAGCGGGACCTACAATGAGCAGTTCTTC. The V and J genes are TRBV12-5 and TRBJ2-1; the match to TRBD2 covers 9 bases. Trimming at V came to 6 bases and at J to 2 bases, leaving 2 bases not matched to a gene. Germline V gene lookup returns CDR1 LGHNT and CDR2 FRNRAP. The CDR3 is 14 amino acids.

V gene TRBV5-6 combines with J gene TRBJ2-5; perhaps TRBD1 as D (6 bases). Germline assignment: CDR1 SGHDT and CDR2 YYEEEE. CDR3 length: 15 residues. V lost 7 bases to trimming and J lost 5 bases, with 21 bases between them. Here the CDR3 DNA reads TGTGCCAGCGATGGGAGTTCGTACAGGGAGGAGACCCAGTACTTC. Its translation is CASDGSSYREETQYF.

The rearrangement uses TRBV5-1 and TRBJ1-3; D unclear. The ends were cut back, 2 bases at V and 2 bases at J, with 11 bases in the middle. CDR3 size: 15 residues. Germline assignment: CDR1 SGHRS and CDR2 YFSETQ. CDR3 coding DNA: TGCGCCAGCAGCTTCGGGATAACGGCTGGAAACACCATATATTTT. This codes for CASSFGITAGNTIYF.

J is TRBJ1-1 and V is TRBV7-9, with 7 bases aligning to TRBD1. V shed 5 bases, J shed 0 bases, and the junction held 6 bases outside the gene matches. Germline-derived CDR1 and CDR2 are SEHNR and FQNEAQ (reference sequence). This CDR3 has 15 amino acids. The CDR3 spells CASSPRDRVNTEAFF. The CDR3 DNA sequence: TGTGCCAGCAGCCCCCGGGACAGAGTGAACACTGAAGCTTTCTTT.

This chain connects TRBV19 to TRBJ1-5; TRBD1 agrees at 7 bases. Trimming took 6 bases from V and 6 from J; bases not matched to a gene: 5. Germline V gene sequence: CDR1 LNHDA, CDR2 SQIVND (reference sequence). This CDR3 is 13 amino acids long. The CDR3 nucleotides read TGTGCCAGTAGCCACGACAGGGTTCAGCCCCAGCATTTT. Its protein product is CASSHDRVQPQHF.

The CDR3 protein is CASSLLQGWGGEQYF. The CDR3 bases are TGTGCCAGCAGCTTACTTCAGGGCTGGGGGGGAGAGCAGTACTTC. J is TRBJ2-7 and V is TRBV7-8; 7 bases line up with TRBD2. The CDR3 totals 15 residues. Trimming cost V 2 bases and J 7 bases; bases outside gene matches: 11. From germline, CDR1 is SGHVS and CDR2 FQNEAQ. Full variable domain (remainder filled in from reference TRBV7-8 and TRBJ2-7): GAGVSQSPRYKVAKRGQDVALRCDPISGHVSLFWYQQALGQGPEFLTYFQNEAQLDKSGLPSDRFFAERPEGSVSTLKIQRTQQEDSAVYLCASSLLQGWGGEQYFGPGTRLTVT.